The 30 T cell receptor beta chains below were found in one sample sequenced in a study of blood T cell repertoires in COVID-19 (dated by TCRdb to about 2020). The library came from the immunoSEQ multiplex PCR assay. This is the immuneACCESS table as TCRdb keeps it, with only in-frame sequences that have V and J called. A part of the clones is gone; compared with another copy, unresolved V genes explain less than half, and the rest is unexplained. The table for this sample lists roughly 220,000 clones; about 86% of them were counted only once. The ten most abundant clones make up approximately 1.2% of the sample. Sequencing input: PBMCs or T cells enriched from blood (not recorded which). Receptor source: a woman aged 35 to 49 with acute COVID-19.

Written as DNA, the CDR3 is TGTGCCAGCAGCCAAACAGGGGGGTCCGAGCAGTACTTC. Protein product: CASSQTGGSEQYF. The chain uses TRBV3-1 (or the pseudogene TRBV3-2) and TRBJ2-7; 8 bases are a match to TRBD1. Germline trimming cut 2 bases from V and 6 bases from J; bases unmatched to any gene: 3. Germline V gene lookup returns CDR1 LGHDT and CDR2 YNNKEL (reference sequence). This CDR3 is built from 13 residues.

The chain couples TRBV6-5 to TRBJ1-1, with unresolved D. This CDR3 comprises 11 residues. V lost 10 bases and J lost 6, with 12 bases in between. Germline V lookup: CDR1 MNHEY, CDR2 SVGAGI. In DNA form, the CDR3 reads TGTGCCACCAACCAGGAGGCTGAAGCTTTCTTT. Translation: CATNQEAEAFF.

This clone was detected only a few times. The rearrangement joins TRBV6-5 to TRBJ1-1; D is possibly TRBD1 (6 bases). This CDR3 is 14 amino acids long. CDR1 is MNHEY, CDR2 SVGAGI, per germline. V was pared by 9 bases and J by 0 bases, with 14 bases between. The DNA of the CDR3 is TGTGCCAGTGGAGGGGGGGACATGAACACTGAAGCTTTCTTT. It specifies CASGGGDMNTEAFF.

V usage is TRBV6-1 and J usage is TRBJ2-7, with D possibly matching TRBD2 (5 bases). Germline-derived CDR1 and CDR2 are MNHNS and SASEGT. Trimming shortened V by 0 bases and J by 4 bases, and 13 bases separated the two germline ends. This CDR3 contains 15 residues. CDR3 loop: CASSEAGGRSYEQYF. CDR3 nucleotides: TGTGCCAGCAGTGAAGCTGGAGGACGGTCTTACGAGCAGTACTTC.

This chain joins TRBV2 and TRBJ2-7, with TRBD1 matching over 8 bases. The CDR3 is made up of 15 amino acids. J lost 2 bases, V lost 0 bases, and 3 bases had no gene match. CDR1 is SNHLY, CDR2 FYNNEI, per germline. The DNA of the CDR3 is TGTGCCAGCAGTGAAGCGGGGACAGGACCCTACGAGCAGTACTTC. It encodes CASSEAGTGPYEQYF.

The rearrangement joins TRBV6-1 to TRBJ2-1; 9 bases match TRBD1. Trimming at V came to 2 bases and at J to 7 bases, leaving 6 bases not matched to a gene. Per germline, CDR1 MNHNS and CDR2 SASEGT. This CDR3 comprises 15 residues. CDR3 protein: CASSEYGTGPNEQFF. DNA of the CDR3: TGTGCCAGCAGTGAATACGGGACAGGGCCGAATGAGCAGTTCTTC.

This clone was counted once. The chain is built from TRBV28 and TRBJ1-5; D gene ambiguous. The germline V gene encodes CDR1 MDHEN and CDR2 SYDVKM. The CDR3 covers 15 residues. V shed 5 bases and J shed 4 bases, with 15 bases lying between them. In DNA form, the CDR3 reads TGTGCCAGCAGTCAACCCAGCGGCAGAAATCAGCCCCAGCATTTT. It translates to CASSQPSGRNQPQHF.

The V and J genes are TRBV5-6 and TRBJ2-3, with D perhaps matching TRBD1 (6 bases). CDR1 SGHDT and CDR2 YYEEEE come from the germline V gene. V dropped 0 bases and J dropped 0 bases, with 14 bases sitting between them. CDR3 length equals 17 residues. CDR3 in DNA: TGTGCCAGCAGCTTGGAGGGACAAAGAAGGAGCACAGATACGCAGTATTTT. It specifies CASSLEGQRRSTDTQYF.

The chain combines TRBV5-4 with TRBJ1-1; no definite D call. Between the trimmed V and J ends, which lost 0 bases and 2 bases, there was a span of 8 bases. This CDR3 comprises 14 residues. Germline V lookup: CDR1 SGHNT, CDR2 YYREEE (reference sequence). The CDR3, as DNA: TGTGCCAGCAGCTTGGCCGGTGATAACACTGAAGCTTTCTTT. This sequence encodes CASSLAGDNTEAFF.

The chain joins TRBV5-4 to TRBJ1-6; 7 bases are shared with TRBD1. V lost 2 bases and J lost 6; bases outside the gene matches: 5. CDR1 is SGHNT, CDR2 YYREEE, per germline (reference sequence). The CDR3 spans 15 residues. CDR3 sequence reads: CASSFRQGPNSPLHF. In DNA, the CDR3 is TGTGCCAGCAGCTTCCGACAGGGTCCTAATTCACCCCTCCACTTT.

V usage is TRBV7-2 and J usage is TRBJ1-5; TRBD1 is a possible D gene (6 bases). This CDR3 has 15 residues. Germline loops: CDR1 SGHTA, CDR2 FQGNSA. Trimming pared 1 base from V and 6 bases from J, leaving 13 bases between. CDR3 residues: CASSLDGGATQPQHF. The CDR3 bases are TGTGCCAGCAGCTTAGACGGGGGGGCAACTCAGCCCCAGCATTTT.

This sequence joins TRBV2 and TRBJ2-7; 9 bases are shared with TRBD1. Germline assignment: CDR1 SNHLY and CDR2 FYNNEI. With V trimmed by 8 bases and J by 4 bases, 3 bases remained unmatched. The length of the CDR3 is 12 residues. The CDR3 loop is CASRDRVYEQYF. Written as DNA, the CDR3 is TGTGCCAGCCGGGACAGGGTATACGAGCAGTACTTC. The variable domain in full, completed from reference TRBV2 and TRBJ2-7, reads EPEVTQTPSHQVTQMGQEVILRCVPISNHLYFYWYRQILGQKVEFLVSFYNNEISEKSEIFDDQFSVERPDGSNFTLKIRSTKLEDSAMYFCASRDRVYEQYFGPGTRLTVT.

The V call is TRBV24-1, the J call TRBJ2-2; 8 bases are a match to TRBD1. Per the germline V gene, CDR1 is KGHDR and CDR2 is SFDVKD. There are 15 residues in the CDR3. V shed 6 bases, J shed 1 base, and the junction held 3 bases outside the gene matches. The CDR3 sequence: CATSIGQGNTGELFF. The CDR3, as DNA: TGTGCCACCAGTATAGGACAGGGGAACACCGGGGAGCTGTTTTTT.

The CDR3 region has the DNA TGCGCCACCCTGGACAGGCTCTCGAATCAGCCCCAGCATTTT. Residues: CATLDRLSNQPQHF. The rearrangement uses TRBV10-2 and TRBJ1-5, with 7 bases identical to TRBD1. The length of the CDR3 is 14 residues. Germline V gene lookup returns CDR1 WSHSY and CDR2 SAAADI. The J segment lost 4 bases and the V segment lost 10 bases, leaving 10 bases of the junction unmatched.

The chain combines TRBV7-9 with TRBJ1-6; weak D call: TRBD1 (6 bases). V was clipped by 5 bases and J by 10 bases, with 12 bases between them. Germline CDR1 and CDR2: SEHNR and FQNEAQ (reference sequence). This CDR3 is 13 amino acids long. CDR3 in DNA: TGTGCCAGCAGCATAGGGGGGGGATCACCCCTCCACTTT. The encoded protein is CASSIGGGSPLHF.

CDR3 sequence: CASSFKQGTEAFF. The CDR3 DNA reads as TGTGCCAGCAGCTTTAAACAGGGCACTGAAGCTTTCTTT. J is TRBJ1-1 and V is TRBV7-3; tentative D call: TRBD1 (6 bases). CDR1 SGHTA and CDR2 FQGTGA come from the germline V gene. V was cut by 3 bases and J by 4 bases, with 9 bases left in between. The CDR3 has 13 residues. Together with reference TRBV7-3 and TRBJ1-1, the CDR3 gives the full variable domain: GAGVSQTPSNKVTEKGKYVELRCDPISGHTALYWYRQSLGQGPEFLIYFQGTGAADDSGLPNDRFFAVRPEGSVSTLKIQRTERGDSAVYLCASSFKQGTEAFFGQGTRLTVV.

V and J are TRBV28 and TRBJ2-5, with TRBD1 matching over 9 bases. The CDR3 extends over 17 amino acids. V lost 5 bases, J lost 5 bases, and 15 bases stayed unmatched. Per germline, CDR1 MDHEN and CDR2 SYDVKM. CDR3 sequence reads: CASSPPLTGGLFETQYF. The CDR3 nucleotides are TGTGCCAGCAGTCCCCCTCTGACAGGGGGGTTGTTCGAGACCCAGTACTTC. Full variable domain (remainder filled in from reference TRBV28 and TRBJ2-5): DVKVTQSSRYLVKRTGEKVFLECVQDMDHENMFWYRQDPGLGLRLIYFSYDVKMKEKGDIPEGYSVSREKKERFSLILESASTNQTSMYLCASSPPLTGGLFETQYFGPGTRLLVL.

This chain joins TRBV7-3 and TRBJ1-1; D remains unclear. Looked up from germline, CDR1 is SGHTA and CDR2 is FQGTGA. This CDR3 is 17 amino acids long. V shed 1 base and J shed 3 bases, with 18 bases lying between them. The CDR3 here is CASSLRARYSGYTEAFF. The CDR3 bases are TGTGCCAGCAGCTTAAGAGCCAGGTACTCTGGGTACACTGAAGCTTTCTTT.

CDR3 bases: TGTGCCAGCAGTGACGTAGGACTAGCGGGAGGGCCAGTTCGAAATGAGCAGTTCTTC. This encodes CASSDVGLAGGPVRNEQFF. The chain has TRBV2 and TRBJ2-1, with 15 bases lining up with TRBD2. The V and J ends lost 3 bases and 7 bases, in that order; junction bases with no gene match: 13. CDR1 and CDR2 from the germline V gene are SNHLY and FYNNEI. This CDR3 is built from 19 residues.

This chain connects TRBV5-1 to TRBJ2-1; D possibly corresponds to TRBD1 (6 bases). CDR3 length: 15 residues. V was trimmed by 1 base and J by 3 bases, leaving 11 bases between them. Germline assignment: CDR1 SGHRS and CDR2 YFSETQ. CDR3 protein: CASSLLGQFYNEQFF. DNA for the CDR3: TGCGCCAGCAGCTTGCTCGGACAGTTCTACAATGAGCAGTTCTTC. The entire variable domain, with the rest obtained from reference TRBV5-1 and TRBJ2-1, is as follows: KAGVTQTPRYLIKTRGQQVTLSCSPISGHRSVSWYQQTPGQGLQFLFEYFSETQRNKGNFPGRFSGRQFSNSRSEMNVSTLELGDSALYLCASSLLGQFYNEQFFGPGTRLTVL.

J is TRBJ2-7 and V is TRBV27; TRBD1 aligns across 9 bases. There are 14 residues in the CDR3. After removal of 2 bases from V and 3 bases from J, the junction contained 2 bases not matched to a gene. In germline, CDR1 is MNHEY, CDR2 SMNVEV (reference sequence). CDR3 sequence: CASSLGTGYYEQYF. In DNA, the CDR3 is TGTGCCAGCAGTTTAGGGACAGGGTACTACGAGCAGTACTTC.

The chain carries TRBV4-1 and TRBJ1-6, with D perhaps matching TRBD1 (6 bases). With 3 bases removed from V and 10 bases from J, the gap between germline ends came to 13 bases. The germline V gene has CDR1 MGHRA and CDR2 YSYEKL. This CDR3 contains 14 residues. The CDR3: CASSQQGIGSPLHF. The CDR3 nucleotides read TGCGCCAGCAGCCAGCAGGGGATCGGGTCACCCCTCCACTTT.

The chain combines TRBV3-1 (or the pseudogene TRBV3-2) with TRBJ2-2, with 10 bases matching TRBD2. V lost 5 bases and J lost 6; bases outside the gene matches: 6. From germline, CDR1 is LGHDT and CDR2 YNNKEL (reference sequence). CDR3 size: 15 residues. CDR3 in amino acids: CASSWGLASSGELFF. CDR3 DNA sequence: TGTGCCAGCAGCTGGGGACTAGCGTCATCCGGGGAGCTGTTTTTT.

The CDR3 sequence: CASSLLGGGATENEQFF. DNA of the CDR3: TGTGCCAGCAGCTTGTTAGGCGGGGGGGCCACCGAGAATGAGCAGTTCTTC. The chain combines TRBV5-5 with TRBJ2-1; TRBD2 matches at 9 bases. Trimming at V came to 1 base and at J to 7 bases, leaving 12 bases not matched to a gene. CDR1 and CDR2 from the germline V gene are SGHKS and YYEKEE (reference sequence). The CDR3 is made up of 17 amino acids.

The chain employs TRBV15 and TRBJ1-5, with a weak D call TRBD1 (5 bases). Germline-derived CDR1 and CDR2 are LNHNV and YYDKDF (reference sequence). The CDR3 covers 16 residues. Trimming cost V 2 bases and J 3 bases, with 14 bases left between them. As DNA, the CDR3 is TGTGCCACCAGCAGAAATGATCCGGGGGACAATCAGCCCCAGCATTTT. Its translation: CATSRNDPGDNQPQHF.

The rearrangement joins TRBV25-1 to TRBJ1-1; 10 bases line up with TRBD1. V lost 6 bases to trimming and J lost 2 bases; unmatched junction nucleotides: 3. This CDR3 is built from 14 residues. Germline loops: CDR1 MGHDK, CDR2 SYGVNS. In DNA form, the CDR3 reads TGTGCCAGCAGACAGACAGGGGGCAACACTGAAGCTTTCTTT. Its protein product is CASRQTGGNTEAFF.

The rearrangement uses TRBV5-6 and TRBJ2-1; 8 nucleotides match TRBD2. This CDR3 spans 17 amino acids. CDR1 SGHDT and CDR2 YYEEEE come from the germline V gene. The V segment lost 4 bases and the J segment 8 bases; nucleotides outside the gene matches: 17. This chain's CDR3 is CASSTTGGGRWSDEQFF. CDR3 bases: TGTGCCAGCAGCACCACGGGGGGCGGGAGGTGGAGCGATGAGCAGTTCTTC.

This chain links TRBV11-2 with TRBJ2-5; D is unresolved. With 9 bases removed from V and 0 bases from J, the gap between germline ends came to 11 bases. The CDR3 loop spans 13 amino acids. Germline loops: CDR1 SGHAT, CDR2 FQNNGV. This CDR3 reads CASRVLHQETQYF. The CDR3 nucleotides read TGTGCCAGTAGAGTCCTACACCAAGAGACCCAGTACTTC.

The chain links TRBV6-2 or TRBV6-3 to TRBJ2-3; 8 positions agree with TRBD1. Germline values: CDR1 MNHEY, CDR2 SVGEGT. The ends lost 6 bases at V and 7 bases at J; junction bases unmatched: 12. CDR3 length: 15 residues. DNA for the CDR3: TGTGCCAGCAGCGGACAGGGCGTCGCGAAAAATACGCAGTATTTT. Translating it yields CASSGQGVAKNTQYF.

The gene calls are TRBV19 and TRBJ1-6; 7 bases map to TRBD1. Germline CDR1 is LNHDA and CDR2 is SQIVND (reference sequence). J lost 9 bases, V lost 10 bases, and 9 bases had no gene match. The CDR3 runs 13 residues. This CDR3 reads CATADRSASPLHF. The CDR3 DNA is TGTGCCACAGCGGACAGGTCAGCTTCACCCCTCCACTTT.